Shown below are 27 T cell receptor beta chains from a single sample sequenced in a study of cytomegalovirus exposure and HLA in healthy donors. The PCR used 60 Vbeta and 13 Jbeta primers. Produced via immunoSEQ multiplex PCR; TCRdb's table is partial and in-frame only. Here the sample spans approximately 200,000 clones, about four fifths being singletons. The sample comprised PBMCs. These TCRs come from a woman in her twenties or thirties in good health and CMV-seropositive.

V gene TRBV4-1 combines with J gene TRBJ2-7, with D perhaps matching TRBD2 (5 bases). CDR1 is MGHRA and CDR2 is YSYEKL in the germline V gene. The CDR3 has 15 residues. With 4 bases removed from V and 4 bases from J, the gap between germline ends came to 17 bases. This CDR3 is CASSPSGTALYEQYF. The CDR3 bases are TGCGCCAGCAGCCCCAGCGGTACGGCGCTTTACGAGCAGTACTTC.

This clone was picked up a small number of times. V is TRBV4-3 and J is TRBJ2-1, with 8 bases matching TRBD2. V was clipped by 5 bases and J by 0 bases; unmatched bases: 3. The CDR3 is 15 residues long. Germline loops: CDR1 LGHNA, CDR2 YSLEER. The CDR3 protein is CASSAGLVSYNEQFF. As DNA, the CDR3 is TGCGCCAGCAGCGCGGGACTAGTCTCCTACAATGAGCAGTTCTTC.

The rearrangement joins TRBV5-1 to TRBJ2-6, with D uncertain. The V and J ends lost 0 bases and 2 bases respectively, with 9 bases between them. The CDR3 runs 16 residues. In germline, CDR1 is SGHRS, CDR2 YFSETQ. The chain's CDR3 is CASSLVVGAGANVLTF. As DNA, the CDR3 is TGCGCCAGCAGCTTGGTGGTTGGAGCTGGGGCCAACGTCCTGACTTTC.

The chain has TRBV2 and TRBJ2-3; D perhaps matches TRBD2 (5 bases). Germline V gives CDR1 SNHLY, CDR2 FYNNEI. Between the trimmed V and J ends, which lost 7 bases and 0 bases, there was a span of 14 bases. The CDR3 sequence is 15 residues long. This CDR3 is CASKGSGTSTDTQYF. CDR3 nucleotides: TGTGCCAGCAAGGGCAGCGGAACTAGCACAGATACGCAGTATTTT.

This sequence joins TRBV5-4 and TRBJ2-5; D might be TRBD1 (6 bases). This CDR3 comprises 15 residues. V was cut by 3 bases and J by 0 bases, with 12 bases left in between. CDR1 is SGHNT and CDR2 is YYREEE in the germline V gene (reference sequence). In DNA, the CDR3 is TGTGCCAGCAGCTCGGGACAATCGTACCAAGAGACCCAGTACTTC. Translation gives CASSSGQSYQETQYF.

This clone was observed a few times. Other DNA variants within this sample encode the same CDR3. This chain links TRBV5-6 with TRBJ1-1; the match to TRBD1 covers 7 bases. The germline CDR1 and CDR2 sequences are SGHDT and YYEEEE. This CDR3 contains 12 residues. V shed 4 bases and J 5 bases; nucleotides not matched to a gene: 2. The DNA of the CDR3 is TGTGCCAGCAGCCTCAGGGGGACTGAAGCTTTCTTT. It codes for CASSLRGTEAFF.

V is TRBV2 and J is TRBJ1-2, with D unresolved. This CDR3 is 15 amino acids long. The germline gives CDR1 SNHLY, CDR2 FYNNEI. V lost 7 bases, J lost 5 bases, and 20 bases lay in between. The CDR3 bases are TGTGCCAGCATTAAGGAAAGCCTAGTTCTTTATGGCTACACCTTC. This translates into CASIKESLVLYGYTF. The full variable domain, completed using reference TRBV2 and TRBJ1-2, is EPEVTQTPSHQVTQMGQEVILRCVPISNHLYFYWYRQILGQKVEFLVSFYNNEISEKSEIFDDQFSVERPDGSNFTLKIRSTKLEDSAMYFCASIKESLVLYGYTFGSGTRLTVV.

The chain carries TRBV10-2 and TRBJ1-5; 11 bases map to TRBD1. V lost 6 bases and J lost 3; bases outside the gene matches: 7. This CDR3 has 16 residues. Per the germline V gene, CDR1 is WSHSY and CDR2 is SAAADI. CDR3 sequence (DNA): TGCGCCAGCAGGGACCGGACAGGGGGCGACAATCAGCCCCAGCATTTT. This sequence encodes CASRDRTGGDNQPQHF.

The CDR3 is CATSREYPGAANSATEAFF. The CDR3 DNA follows: TGTGCCACCAGCAGAGAATACCCAGGGGCCGCTAATAGTGCCACTGAAGCTTTCTTT. The chain employs TRBV15 and TRBJ1-1, with D perhaps matching TRBD1 (6 bases). The ends were cut back, 0 bases at V and 4 bases at J, with 24 bases in the middle. Germline V gene sequence: CDR1 LNHNV, CDR2 YYDKDF (reference sequence). This CDR3 is built from 19 residues.

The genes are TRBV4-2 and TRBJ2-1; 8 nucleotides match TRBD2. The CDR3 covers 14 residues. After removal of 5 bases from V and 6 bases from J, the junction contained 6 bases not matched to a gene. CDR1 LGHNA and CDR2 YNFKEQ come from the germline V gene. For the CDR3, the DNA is TGTGCCAGCAGCGGCGGGGGGAACTTCAATGAGCAGTTCTTC. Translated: CASSGGGNFNEQFF.

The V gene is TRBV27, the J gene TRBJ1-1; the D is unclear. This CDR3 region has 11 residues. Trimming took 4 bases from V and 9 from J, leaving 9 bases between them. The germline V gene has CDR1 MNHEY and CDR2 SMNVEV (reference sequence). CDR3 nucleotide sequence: TGTGCCAGCAGTTCGGCAGGAAAAGCTTTCTTT. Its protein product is CASSSAGKAFF.

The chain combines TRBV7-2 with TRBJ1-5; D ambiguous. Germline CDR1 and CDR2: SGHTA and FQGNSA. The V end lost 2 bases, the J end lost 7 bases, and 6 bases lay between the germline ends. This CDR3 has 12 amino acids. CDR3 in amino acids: CASSLPRQPQHF. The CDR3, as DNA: TGTGCCAGCAGCTTACCGCGGCAGCCCCAGCATTTT.

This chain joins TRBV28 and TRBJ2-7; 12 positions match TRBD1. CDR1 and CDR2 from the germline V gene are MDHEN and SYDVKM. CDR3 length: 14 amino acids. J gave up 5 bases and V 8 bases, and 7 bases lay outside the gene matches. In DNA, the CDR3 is TGTGCCAGCGGCACCGGGACAGGGGGCCACGAGCAGTACTTC. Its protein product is CASGTGTGGHEQYF.

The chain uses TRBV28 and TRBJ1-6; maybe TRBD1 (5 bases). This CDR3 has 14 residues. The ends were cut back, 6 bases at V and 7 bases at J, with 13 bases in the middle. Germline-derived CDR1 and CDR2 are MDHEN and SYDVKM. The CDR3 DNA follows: TGTGCCAGCAGCCGAGCCAGGGAAAATTCACCCCTCCACTTT. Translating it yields CASSRARENSPLHF.

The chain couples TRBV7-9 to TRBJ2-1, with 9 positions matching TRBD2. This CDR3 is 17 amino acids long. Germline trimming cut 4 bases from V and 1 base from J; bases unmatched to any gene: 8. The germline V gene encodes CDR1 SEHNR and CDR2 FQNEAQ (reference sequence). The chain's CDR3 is CASSSLGSGSSYNEQFF. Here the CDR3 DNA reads TGTGCCAGCAGCTCCCTGGGTAGCGGGAGTTCCTACAATGAGCAGTTCTTC.

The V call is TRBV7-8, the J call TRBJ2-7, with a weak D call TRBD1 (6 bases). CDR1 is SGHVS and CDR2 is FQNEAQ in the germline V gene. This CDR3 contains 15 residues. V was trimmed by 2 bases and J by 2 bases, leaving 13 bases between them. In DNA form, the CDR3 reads TGTGCCAGCAGCTTACCTAGGACAGATACCTACGAGCAGTACTTC. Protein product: CASSLPRTDTYEQYF.

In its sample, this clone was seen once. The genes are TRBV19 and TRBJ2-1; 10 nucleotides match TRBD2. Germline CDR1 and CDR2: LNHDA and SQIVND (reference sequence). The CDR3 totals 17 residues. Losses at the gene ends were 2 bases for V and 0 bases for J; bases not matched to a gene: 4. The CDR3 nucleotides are TGTGCCAGTAGTATAAGGCCTAGCGGGAGCTCCTACAATGAGCAGTTCTTC. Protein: CASSIRPSGSSYNEQFF.

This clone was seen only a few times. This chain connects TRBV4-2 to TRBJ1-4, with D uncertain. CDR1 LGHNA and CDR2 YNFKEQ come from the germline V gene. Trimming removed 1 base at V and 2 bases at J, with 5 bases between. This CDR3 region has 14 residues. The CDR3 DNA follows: TGTGCCAGCAGCCAAGGTCCGACTAATGAAAAACTGTTTTTT. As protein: CASSQGPTNEKLFF.

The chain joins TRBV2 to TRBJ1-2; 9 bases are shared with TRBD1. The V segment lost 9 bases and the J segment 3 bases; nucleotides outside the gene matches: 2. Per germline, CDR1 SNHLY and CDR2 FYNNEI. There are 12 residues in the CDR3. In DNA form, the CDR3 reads TGTGCCAGTCGACAGGGGGACTATGGCTACACCTTC. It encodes CASRQGDYGYTF.

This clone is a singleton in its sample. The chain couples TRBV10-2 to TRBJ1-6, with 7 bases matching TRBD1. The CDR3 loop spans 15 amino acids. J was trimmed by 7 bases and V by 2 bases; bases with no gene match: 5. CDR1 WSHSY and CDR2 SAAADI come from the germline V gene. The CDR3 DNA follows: TGCGCCAGCAGTGAGCGGACAGGCCAAAATTCACCCCTCCACTTT. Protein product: CASSERTGQNSPLHF.

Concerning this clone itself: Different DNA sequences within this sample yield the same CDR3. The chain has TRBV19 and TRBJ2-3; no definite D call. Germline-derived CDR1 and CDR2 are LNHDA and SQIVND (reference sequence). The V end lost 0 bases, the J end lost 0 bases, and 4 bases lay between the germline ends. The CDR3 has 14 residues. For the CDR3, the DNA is TGTGCCAGTAGTATAGACAGAAGCACAGATACGCAGTATTTT. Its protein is CASSIDRSTDTQYF.

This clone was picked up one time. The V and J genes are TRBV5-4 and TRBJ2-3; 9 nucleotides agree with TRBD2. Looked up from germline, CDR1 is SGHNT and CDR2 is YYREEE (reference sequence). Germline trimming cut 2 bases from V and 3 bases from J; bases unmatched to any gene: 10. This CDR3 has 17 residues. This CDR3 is CASSLPSPTSGTDTQYF. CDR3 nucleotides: TGTGCCAGCAGCTTACCGAGTCCCACTAGCGGGACAGATACGCAGTATTTT.

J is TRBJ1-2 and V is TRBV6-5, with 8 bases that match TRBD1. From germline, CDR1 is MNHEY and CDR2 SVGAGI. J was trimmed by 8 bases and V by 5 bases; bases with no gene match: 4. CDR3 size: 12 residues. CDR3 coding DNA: TGTGCCAGCAGTCCGACAGGGGAGGGCTACACCTTC. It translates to CASSPTGEGYTF.

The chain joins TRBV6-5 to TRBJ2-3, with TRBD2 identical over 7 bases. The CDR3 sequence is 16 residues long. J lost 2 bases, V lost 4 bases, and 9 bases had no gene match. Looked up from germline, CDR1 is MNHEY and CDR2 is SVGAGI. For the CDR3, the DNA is TGTGCCAGCAGTTTCAGATCAGGACTAGACACAGATACGCAGTATTTT. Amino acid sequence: CASSFRSGLDTDTQYF.

This CDR3 reads CATSRFRGTEAFF. The CDR3 DNA sequence: TGTGCCACCAGCAGATTTCGGGGCACTGAAGCTTTCTTT. The chain uses TRBV15 and TRBJ1-1; D is unresolved. V lost 2 bases, J lost 4 bases, and 8 bases lay in between. Germline values: CDR1 LNHNV, CDR2 YYDKDF (reference sequence). This CDR3 is built from 13 residues.

CDR3 DNA sequence: TGCGCCAGCAGCCATCGCGGGGACACTGAAGCTTTCTTT. This codes for CASSHRGDTEAFF. The chain employs TRBV5-1 and TRBJ1-1, with no clear D. CDR1 SGHRS and CDR2 YFSETQ come from the germline V gene. The CDR3 runs to 13 residues. The V end was cut by 4 bases, the J end by 3 bases, with 10 bases between. Supplemented by reference TRBV5-1 and TRBJ1-1, the full variable domain reads KAGVTQTPRYLIKTRGQQVTLSCSPISGHRSVSWYQQTPGQGLQFLFEYFSETQRNKGNFPGRFSGRQFSNSRSEMNVSTLELGDSALYLCASSHRGDTEAFFGQGTRLTVV.

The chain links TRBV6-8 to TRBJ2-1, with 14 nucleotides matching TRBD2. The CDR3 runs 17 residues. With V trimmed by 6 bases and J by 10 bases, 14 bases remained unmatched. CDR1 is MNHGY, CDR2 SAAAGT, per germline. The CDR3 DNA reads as TGTGCCAGCAGCCTACAACCCCCGGGACTAGCGGGAGTGGAGCAGTTCTTC. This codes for CASSLQPPGLAGVEQFF.